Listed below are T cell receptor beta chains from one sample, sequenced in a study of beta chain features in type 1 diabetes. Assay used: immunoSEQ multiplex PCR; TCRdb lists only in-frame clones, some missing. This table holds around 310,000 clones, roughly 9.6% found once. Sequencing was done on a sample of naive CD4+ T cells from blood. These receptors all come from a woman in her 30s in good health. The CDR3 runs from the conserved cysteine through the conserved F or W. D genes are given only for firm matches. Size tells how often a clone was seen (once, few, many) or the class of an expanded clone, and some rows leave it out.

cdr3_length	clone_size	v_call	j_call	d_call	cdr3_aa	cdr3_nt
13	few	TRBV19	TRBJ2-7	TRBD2	CASNSAGVGEQYF	TGTGCCAGTAATTCAGCGGGAGTCGGGGAGCAGTACTTC
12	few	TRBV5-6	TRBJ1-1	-	CASSLSTTEAFF	TGTGCCAGCAGCTTGAGTACAACTGAAGCTTTCTTT
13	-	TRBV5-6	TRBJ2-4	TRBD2	CASSISGGNIQYF	TGTGCCAGCAGCATTAGCGGGGGAAACATTCAGTACTTC
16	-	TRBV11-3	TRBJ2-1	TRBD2	CASSLVQTSGSTEQFF	TGTGCCAGCAGCTTAGTACAAACTAGCGGGAGTACTGAGCAGTTCTTC
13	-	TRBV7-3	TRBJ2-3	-	CASSYSGTDTQYF	TGTGCCAGCAGCTATAGCGGCACAGATACGCAGTATTTT
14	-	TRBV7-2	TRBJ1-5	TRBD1	CASSSRQGAQPQHF	TGTGCCAGCAGCTCGAGACAGGGGGCTCAGCCCCAGCATTTT
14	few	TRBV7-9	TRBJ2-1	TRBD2	CASSFTSGSNEQFF	TGTGCCAGCAGCTTCACTAGCGGGAGTAATGAGCAGTTCTTC
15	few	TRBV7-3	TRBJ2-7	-	CASSSAGGGSYEQYF	TGTGCCAGCAGCTCTGCCGGAGGTGGGAGCTACGAGCAGTACTTC
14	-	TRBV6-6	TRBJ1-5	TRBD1	CASSPNRGRQPQHF	TGTGCCAGCAGCCCCAACAGGGGTCGGCAGCCCCAGCATTTT
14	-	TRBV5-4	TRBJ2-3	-	CASSFAGSTDTQYF	TGTGCCAGCAGCTTCGCGGGTTCGACAGATACGCAGTATTTT
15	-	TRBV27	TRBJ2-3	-	CASGRDSIVTDTQYF	TGTGCCAGCGGACGGGACTCGATCGTCACAGATACGCAGTATTTT
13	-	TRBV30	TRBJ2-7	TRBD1	CAWRRQGSYEQYF	TGTGCCTGGAGGCGACAGGGGAGCTACGAGCAGTACTTC
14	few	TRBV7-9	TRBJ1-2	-	CASSLEVGLGGYTF	TGTGCCAGCAGCTTAGAGGTGGGGCTGGGAGGCTACACCTTC
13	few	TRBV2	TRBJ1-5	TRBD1	CASSMTGGQPQHF	TGTGCCAGCAGCATGACAGGGGGTCAGCCCCAGCATTTT
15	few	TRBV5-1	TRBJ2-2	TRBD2	CASSEGLAGTGELFF	TGCGCCAGCAGCGAGGGACTAGCGGGCACCGGGGAGCTGTTTTTT
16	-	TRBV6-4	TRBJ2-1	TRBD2	CASSDSGLAGGYEQFF	TGTGCCAGCAGTGACTCCGGACTAGCGGGAGGGTATGAGCAGTTCTTC
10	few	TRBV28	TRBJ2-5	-	CANGGETQYF	TGTGCCAACGGAGGAGAGACCCAGTACTTC
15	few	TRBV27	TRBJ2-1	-	CASSFRVAGFNEQFF	TGTGCCAGCAGTTTCAGGGTGGCGGGGTTCAATGAGCAGTTCTTC
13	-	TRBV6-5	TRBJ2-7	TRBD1	CASRRDRGYEQYF	TGTGCCAGCAGAAGGGACAGGGGCTACGAGCAGTACTTC
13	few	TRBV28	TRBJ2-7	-	CASSSGTPHEQYF	TGTGCCAGCAGTTCCGGGACACCACACGAGCAGTACTTC
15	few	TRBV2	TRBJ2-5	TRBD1	CASNGQGADMETQYF	TGTGCCAGCAACGGACAGGGGGCGGATATGGAGACCCAGTACTTC
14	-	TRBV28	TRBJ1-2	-	CASRQQGTNYGYTF	TGTGCCAGCAGACAACAGGGTACTAACTATGGCTACACCTTC
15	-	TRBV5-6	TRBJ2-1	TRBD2	CASSLAGGTYNEQFF	TGTGCCAGCAGCTTAGCGGGAGGAACCTACAATGAGCAGTTCTTC
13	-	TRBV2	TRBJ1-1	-	CASSPGTYTEAFF	TGTGCCAGCAGCCCTGGGACATACACTGAAGCTTTCTTT
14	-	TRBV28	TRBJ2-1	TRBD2	CASSSSGRYNEQFF	TGTGCCAGCAGTTCTAGCGGGCGATACAATGAGCAGTTCTTC
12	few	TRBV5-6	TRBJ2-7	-	CASSFGHYEQYF	TGTGCCAGCAGCTTCGGACACTACGAGCAGTACTTC
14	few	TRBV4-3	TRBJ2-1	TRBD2	CASSHPAGDNEQFF	TGCGCCAGCAGCCACCCAGCGGGGGACAATGAGCAGTTCTTC
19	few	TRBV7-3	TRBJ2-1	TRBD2	CASSLISSGRGDLYNEQFF	TGTGCCAGCAGCTTAATCTCTAGCGGGAGAGGGGATCTCTACAATGAGCAGTTCTTC
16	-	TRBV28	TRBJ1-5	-	CASSPHRGGGNQPQHF	TGTGCCAGCAGTCCCCATCGGGGGGGTGGCAATCAGCCCCAGCATTTT
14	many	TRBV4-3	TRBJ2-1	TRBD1	CASSQGQGVDEQFF	TGCGCCAGCAGCCAAGGTCAGGGGGTCGATGAGCAGTTCTTC
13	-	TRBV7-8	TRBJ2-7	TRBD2	CASSWDYSREQYF	TGTGCCAGCAGCTGGGACTACTCTAGAGAGCAGTACTTC
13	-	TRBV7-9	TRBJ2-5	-	CASSQQGGETQYF	TGTGCCAGCAGCCAACAGGGAGGGGAGACCCAGTACTTC
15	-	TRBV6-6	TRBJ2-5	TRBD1	CASSHPGQGLETQYF	TGTGCCAGCAGTCATCCGGGACAGGGATTAGAGACCCAGTACTTC
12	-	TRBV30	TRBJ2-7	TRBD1	CAWKGQGNEQYF	TGTGCCTGGAAGGGACAGGGTAACGAGCAGTACTTC
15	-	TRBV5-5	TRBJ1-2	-	CASSVVLSANYGYTF	TGTGCCAGCAGCGTCGTCTTGTCAGCTAACTATGGCTACACCTTC
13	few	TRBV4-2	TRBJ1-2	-	CASSQEGAWGYTF	TGTGCCAGCAGCCAAGAAGGGGCATGGGGCTACACCTTC
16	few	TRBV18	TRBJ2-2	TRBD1	CASSPTGGFDTGELFF	TGTGCCAGCTCACCAACAGGGGGCTTTGACACCGGGGAGCTGTTTTTT
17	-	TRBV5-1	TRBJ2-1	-	CASRPGLLGGAYNEQFF	TGCGCCAGCAGACCAGGACTACTCGGTGGGGCCTACAATGAGCAGTTCTTC
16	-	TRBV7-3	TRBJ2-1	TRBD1	CASSRTGGPSNNEQFF	TGTGCCAGCAGCCGGACAGGGGGCCCCTCTAACAATGAGCAGTTCTTC
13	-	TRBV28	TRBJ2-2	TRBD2	CANREGITGELFF	TGTGCCAACCGGGAGGGAATCACCGGGGAGCTGTTTTTT
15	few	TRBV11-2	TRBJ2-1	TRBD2	CASSSRLAEGQEQFF	TGTGCCAGCAGCTCGAGACTAGCGGAGGGGCAGGAGCAGTTCTTC
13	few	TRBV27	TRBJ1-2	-	CASRGGGGGGYTF	TGTGCCAGCAGAGGGGGAGGGGGGGGTGGCTACACCTTC
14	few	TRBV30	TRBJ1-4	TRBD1	CAWSLRDRDEKLFF	TGTGCCTGGAGTCTCCGGGACAGGGATGAAAAACTGTTTTTT
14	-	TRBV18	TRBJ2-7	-	CASSPGQWSYEQYF	TGTGCCAGCTCACCAGGACAGTGGTCCTACGAGCAGTACTTC
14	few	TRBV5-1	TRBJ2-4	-	CASSVRAGGGIQYF	TGCGCCAGCAGCGTCCGGGCCGGAGGTGGCATTCAGTACTTC
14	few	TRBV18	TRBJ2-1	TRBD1	CASSPRDRENEQFF	TGTGCCAGCTCACCTAGGGACAGGGAAAATGAGCAGTTCTTC
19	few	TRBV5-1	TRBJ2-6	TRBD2	CASSPLTSGSPTGANVLTF	TGCGCCAGCAGCCCGTTGACTAGCGGGAGTCCCACTGGGGCCAACGTCCTGACTTTC
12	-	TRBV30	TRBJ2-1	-	CAWSFSYNEQFF	TGTGCCTGGAGTTTTAGTTACAATGAGCAGTTCTTC
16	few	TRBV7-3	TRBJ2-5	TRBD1	CASSATGTELQETQYF	TGTGCCAGCAGCGCTACAGGGACAGAGCTTCAAGAGACCCAGTACTTC
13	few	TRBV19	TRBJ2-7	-	CASSSRASREQYF	TGTGCCAGTAGTAGCCGAGCCTCGCGCGAGCAGTACTTC
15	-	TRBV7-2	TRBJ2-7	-	CASSPPTGYSYEQYF	TGTGCCAGCAGCCCCCCGACAGGCTACTCCTACGAGCAGTACTTC
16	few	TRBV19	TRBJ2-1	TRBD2	CASSILTSGGYNEQFF	TGTGCCAGTAGTATTTTGACTAGCGGAGGATACAATGAGCAGTTCTTC
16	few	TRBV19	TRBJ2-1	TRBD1	CASSTLTGSSYNEQFF	TGTGCCAGTAGTACCCTGACAGGGAGCTCCTACAATGAGCAGTTCTTC
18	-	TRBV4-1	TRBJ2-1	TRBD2	CASSPVTSGRSRVNEQFF	TGCGCCAGCAGCCCTGTTACTAGCGGGAGAAGTCGGGTCAATGAGCAGTTCTTC